The next 5 T cell receptor beta chains were all read from a single sample in a study of CD8+ T cells in alopecia areata. Treatment indicated: oral pan-JAK inhibitor, 5-10 mg twice daily. RNA was isolated and reverse transcribed to cDNA, the sequencing template. Produced via immunoSEQ multiplex PCR; TCRdb's table is partial and in-frame only. The table includes about 170,000 clones, 58% detected once. The material was CD4+ T cells sorted from blood, obtained between weeks 55 and 70, from a patient treated with tofacitinib. Every receptor here comes from a human donor with alopecia areata.

V and J are TRBV27 and TRBJ2-2; D uncertain. Per the germline V gene, CDR1 is MNHEY and CDR2 is SMNVEV (reference sequence). The CDR3 sequence is 13 residues long. The germline V and J ends were trimmed by 5 bases and 0 bases, with 4 bases remaining between them. The CDR3 DNA reads as TGTGCCAGCAGTATCACGAACACCGGGGAGCTGTTTTTT. Translated, it gives CASSITNTGELFF.

The chain recombines TRBV19 with TRBJ1-2, with 7 bases matching TRBD1. The CDR3 loop spans 13 amino acids. V lost 8 bases and J lost 1; bases outside the gene matches: 4. Germline CDR1 reads LNHDA; CDR2 reads SQIVND (reference sequence). This CDR3 reads CASWDRYNYGYTF. CDR3 nucleotides: TGTGCCAGTTGGGACAGATATAACTATGGCTACACCTTC.

The chain couples TRBV5-1 to TRBJ2-3; 9 bases align to TRBD1. The CDR3 contains 15 residues. Germline assignment: CDR1 SGHRS and CDR2 YFSETQ. J gave up 4 bases and V 2 bases, and 5 bases lay outside the gene matches. The CDR3 bases are TGCGCCAGCAGCTTCGCAGGGACAGGGTCAGATACGCAGTATTTT. Encoded protein: CASSFAGTGSDTQYF.

This clone has only a few counts. DNA of the CDR3: TGTGCCACCAGCACCCTACAGGGGGCTATTTCTGGGGCCAACGTCCTGACTTTC. This encodes CATSTLQGAISGANVLTF. The chain carries TRBV15 and TRBJ2-6, with 9 bases fitting TRBD1. Germline trimming cut 4 bases from V and 1 base from J; bases unmatched to any gene: 8. CDR1 LNHNV and CDR2 YYDKDF come from the germline V gene (reference sequence). This CDR3 region has 18 residues.

The rearrangement uses TRBV30 and TRBJ1-1; no clear D. CDR1 is GTSNPN and CDR2 is SVGIG in the germline V gene (reference sequence). The length of the CDR3 is 12 residues. V shed 4 bases and J shed 7 bases, with 13 bases lying between them. This CDR3 reads CAWNPRAVEAFF. The CDR3 DNA is TGTGCCTGGAACCCCCGAGCGGTTGAAGCTTTCTTT.